This T cell receptor (beta chain) was recovered during a study of CD8 T cells in Susac syndrome (dated by TCRdb to 2018 to 2020). For the wider study: Of the Susac syndrome patients who were sequenced, about six had clinically active disease and about 8 were in clinical remission. At the time of blood withdrawal, Susac syndrome patients were either therapy-naive, taking corticosteroids (with some also receiving IVIg), or on IVIg alone. Repertoire sequencing was used to test whether CD8+ T cell activation and differentiation in Susac syndrome was antigen driven. Clonality of the CD8+ T cell repertoire was compared between around eleven healthy donors, roughly 14 Susac syndrome patients and around 15 multiple sclerosis patients.

CDR1 and CDR2, per the germline V gene (reference sequence), are DFQATT and SNEGSKA. There are 14 amino acids in the CDR3, from cysteine to phenylalanine inclusive. This entry keeps only the CDR3 DNA: 42 bases, framed from base 1. V ends up 6 bases short and J 7 bases short, with an unmatched junction base count of 9. RNA was extracted using the RNeasy kit, and roughly 0.5 to 1 ug of the RNA was reverse transcribed with random hexamers. The immunoSEQ multiplex PCR assay, which covers 54 Vbeta and 13 Jbeta segments, was used to amplify TCR beta CDR3 regions. Bias from PCR amplification was corrected by using a synthetic template baseline for primer optimization and for computational correction. As for the authors' bioinformatics: Reads were annotated to V, D and J genes according to IMGT and were analyzed with immunoSEQ Analyzer, with only productive sequences retained. Clonality was calculated as one minus the Shannon entropy normalized by log2 of the number of productive unique sequences. Public and private clones were assessed among the 100 most prevalent clones of each patient and control. Clones were defined as Susac-specific when absent from the healthy and MS cohorts, from over 950 published viral clones and from other ImmuneACCESS disease sequences. TCRdb's own reprocessing of the public reads used fastp at Q25 and MiXCR and kept productive beta chains. Rows matching on CDR3 protein sequence are summarized as one entry with the most common DNA and genes. These V and J calls rely on TCRdb rather than the paper's analysis. The sample table contains under 95,000 distinct CDR3 sequences; only one count was recorded for about 95% of them. Of the sample, roughly 0.46% falls within the top ten clones.

Peripheral blood CD8+ and CD4+ T cells from healthy donors, Susac syndrome patients and multiple sclerosis patients were profiled by high-throughput TCR beta sequencing. Recently defined diagnostic criteria for definite or probable disease were met by the Susac syndrome patients. Bulk CD8+ and CD4+ T cells were purified magnetically by negative isolation, whereas CD8+ TEMRA cells were enriched by FACS. Blood was drawn into EDTA tubes, processed within 24 hours, and PBMCs were isolated by density gradient centrifugation. PBMCs intended for TCR sequencing were cryopreserved in liquid nitrogen and thawed later in a water bath at 37 degrees C. The sorted or isolated CD4+, CD8+ and CD8+ TEMRA cells had a purity of 90% or higher. In the case of this clonotype: The specificity of this receptor is unknown. One base away there is no much larger clone; base qualities are not given.

Overall study results and their limits: The TCR sequencing and HLA analysis was acknowledged to have included a relatively small number of individuals. Some 15 and five Susac-specific public clones were found in the total CD8+ and CD8+ TEMRA repertoires, respectively. Clonal expansion was seen in Susac syndrome CD8+ repertoires, peaking in CD8+ TEMRA cells and being greater in clinically active patients than in remitting ones.

The clonotype comes from a human donor with Susac syndrome. Sequencing used CD8+ T cells from PBMCs. The sequence joins TRBV20-1 to TRBJ2-1; 10 junctional bases match TRBD2. The CDR3 reads CSARRVAGGNEQFF. The DNA reads as follows: TGCAGTGCCAGGCGAGTAGCGGGAGGAAATGAGCAGTTCTTC.